Presented here are 9 T cell receptor beta chains from one specimen sequenced in a study of cytomegalovirus exposure and HLA in healthy donors. The PCR was carried out with 60 Vbeta primers and 13 Jbeta primers. Assay used: immunoSEQ multiplex PCR; TCRdb lists only in-frame clones, some missing. Of around 160,000 clones detected, more than 60% appear once; the ten largest clones hold roughly an eighth. The source material was PBMCs. The receptor set was obtained from a man aged 35 to 55 in good health and CMV-seropositive.

The chain recombines TRBV4-2 with TRBJ1-1, with a tentative D call TRBD1 (6 bases). V lost 0 bases and J lost 3, with 11 bases in between. This CDR3 region has 15 residues. Germline assignment: CDR1 LGHNA and CDR2 YNFKEQ. For the CDR3, the DNA is TGTGCCAGCAGCCAAGATCTTCACAGGGACACTGAAGCTTTCTTT. It specifies CASSQDLHRDTEAFF.

The CDR3 here is CASSLGQGPGYTF. The DNA of the CDR3 is TGCGCCAGCAGCCTAGGACAGGGGCCGGGCTACACCTTC. The chain couples TRBV5-1 to TRBJ1-2; 9 bases are a match to TRBD1. The CDR3 contains 13 residues. Germline V gives CDR1 SGHRS, CDR2 YFSETQ. Unmatched junction bases numbered 6, after V lost 4 bases and J lost 8 bases.

This chain links TRBV4-1 with TRBJ1-1; the D gene is possibly TRBD1 (5 bases). CDR3 length: 14 residues. Looked up from germline, CDR1 is MGHRA and CDR2 is YSYEKL. V lost 4 bases, J lost 1 base, and 10 bases lay in between. CDR3 region: CASSRGHSNTEAFF. CDR3 DNA sequence: TGCGCCAGCAGCCGAGGACACTCGAACACTGAAGCTTTCTTT.

The genes are TRBV9 and TRBJ2-3; 15 positions match TRBD2. Germline trimming cut 3 bases from V and 5 bases from J; bases unmatched to any gene: 4. The V gene's germline CDR1 is SGDLS and CDR2 YYNGEE. The CDR3 totals 16 residues. DNA of the CDR3: TGTGCCAGCAGCGGGGGGGGACTAGCGGGAGGAGATACGCAGTATTTT. Translated, it gives CASSGGGLAGGDTQYF. The full variable domain, completed using reference TRBV9 and TRBJ2-3, is DSGVTQTPKHLITATGQRVTLRCSPRSGDLSVYWYQQSLDQGLQFLIQYYNGEERAKGNILERFSAQQFPDLHSELNLSSLELGDSALYFCASSGGGLAGGDTQYFGPGTRLTVL.

The chain carries TRBV29-1 and TRBJ1-1; D not resolved. CDR1 and CDR2 from the germline V gene are SQVTM and ANQGSEA. The CDR3 extends over 13 amino acids. The germline V and J ends were trimmed by 5 bases and 4 bases, with 14 bases remaining between them. DNA of the CDR3: TGCAGCGTTTCGGCAGTCGGGAGCACTGAAGCTTTCTTT. Translation: CSVSAVGSTEAFF.

The chain couples TRBV7-8 to TRBJ2-2; a weak D match, TRBD1 (5 bases). Germline assignment: CDR1 SGHVS and CDR2 FQNEAQ. This CDR3 comprises 14 residues. The germline V and J ends were trimmed by 3 bases and 3 bases, with 8 bases remaining between them. CDR3 region: CASSLGPYTGELFF. Here the CDR3 DNA reads TGTGCCAGCAGCTTGGGGCCCTACACCGGGGAGCTGTTTTTT.

The CDR3 DNA reads as TGTGCCAGCAGTGAAGGCCAGGGGACAATCTACGAGCAGTACTTC. It is translated as CASSEGQGTIYEQYF. This sequence joins TRBV2 and TRBJ2-7; the D gene is possibly TRBD1 (6 bases). Trimming left V 1 base short and J 3 bases short, with 13 bases between. Germline CDR1 and CDR2: SNHLY and FYNNEI. CDR3 length: 15 amino acids.

The rearrangement joins TRBV28 to TRBJ2-5; D perhaps matches TRBD1 (6 bases). Deletions cut 5 bases from V and 6 bases from J, with 13 bases between. The V gene's germline CDR1 is MDHEN and CDR2 SYDVKM. CDR3 length: 13 amino acids. This CDR3 reads CASSLWDIQTQYF. In DNA, the CDR3 is TGTGCCAGCAGTCTTTGGGACATCCAGACCCAGTACTTC.

The J gene is TRBJ1-2, the V gene TRBV11-2; D is possibly TRBD1 (6 bases). Germline V CDR1 and CDR2: SGHAT, FQNNGV. The germline V and J ends were trimmed by 0 bases and 6 bases, with 11 bases remaining between them. The CDR3 spans 14 residues. CDR3 DNA: TGTGCCAGCAGCTTAGATCTGGGGGCAAATGGCTACACCTTC. This gives the protein CASSLDLGANGYTF. Looking up the rest from reference TRBV11-2 and TRBJ1-2 gives the full variable domain: EAGVAQSPRYKIIEKRQSVAFWCNPISGHATLYWYQQILGQGPKLLIQFQNNGVVDDSQLPKDRFSAERLKGVDSTLKIQPAKLEDSAVYLCASSLDLGANGYTFGSGTRLTVV.